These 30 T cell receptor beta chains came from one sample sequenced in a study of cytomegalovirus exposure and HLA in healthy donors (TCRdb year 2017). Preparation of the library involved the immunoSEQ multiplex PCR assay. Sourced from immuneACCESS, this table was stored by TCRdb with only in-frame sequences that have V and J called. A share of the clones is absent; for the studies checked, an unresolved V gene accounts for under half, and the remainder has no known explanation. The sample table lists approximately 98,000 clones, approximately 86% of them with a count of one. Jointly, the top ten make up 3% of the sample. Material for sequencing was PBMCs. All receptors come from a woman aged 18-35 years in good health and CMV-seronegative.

The CDR3 DNA follows: TGTGCCAGCAGCCCGGGGACTTTTGGCTCCTACGAGCAGTACTTC. Its translation: CASSPGTFGSYEQYF. This chain links TRBV7-9 with TRBJ2-7; possibly TRBD2 for D (6 bases). The ends were cut back, 5 bases at V and 0 bases at J, with 14 bases in the middle. The germline CDR1 and CDR2 sequences are SEHNR and FQNEAQ (reference sequence). CDR3 length: 15 amino acids.

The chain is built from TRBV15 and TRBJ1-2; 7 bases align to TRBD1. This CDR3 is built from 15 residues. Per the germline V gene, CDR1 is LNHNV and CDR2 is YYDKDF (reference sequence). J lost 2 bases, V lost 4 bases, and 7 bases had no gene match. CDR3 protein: CATSKQGQLNYGYTF. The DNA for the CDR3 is TGTGCCACCAGCAAACAGGGACAGTTAAACTATGGCTACACCTTC.

The CDR3 DNA reads as TGCGCCAGCAGCCGTGGAGGCGGGCGCGCGACAGATACGCAGTATTTT. It specifies CASSRGGGRATDTQYF. V gene TRBV5-1 combines with J gene TRBJ2-3; D is possibly TRBD2 (5 bases). CDR1 and CDR2 from the germline V gene are SGHRS and YFSETQ. Trimming pared 4 bases from V and 3 bases from J, leaving 18 bases between. The length of the CDR3 is 16 residues. Looking up the rest from reference TRBV5-1 and TRBJ2-3 gives the full variable domain: KAGVTQTPRYLIKTRGQQVTLSCSPISGHRSVSWYQQTPGQGLQFLFEYFSETQRNKGNFPGRFSGRQFSNSRSEMNVSTLELGDSALYLCASSRGGGRATDTQYFGPGTRLTVL.

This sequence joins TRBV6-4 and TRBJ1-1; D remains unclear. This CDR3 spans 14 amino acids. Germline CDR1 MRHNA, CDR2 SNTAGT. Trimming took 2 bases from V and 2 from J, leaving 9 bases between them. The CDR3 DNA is TGTGCCAGCAGTGACGGTCGGGAAAACACTGAAGCTTTCTTT. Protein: CASSDGRENTEAFF.

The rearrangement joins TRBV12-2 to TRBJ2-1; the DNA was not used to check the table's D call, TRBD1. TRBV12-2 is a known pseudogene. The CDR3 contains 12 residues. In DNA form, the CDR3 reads TGTGCAAGTCGCCAGGGGGCAGGGGAGCAGTTCTTC. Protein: CASRQGAGEQFF.

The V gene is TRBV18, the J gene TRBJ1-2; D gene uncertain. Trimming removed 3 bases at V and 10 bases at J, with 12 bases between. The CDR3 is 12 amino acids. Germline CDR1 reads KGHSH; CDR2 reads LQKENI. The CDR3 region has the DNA TGTGCCAGCTCACCCCAGTCTGATTACTACACCTTC. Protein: CASSPQSDYYTF. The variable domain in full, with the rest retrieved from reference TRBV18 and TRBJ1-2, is NAGVMQNPRHLVRRRGQEARLRCSPMKGHSHVYWYRQLPEEGLKFMVYLQKENIIDESGMPKERFSAEFPKEGPSILRIQQVVRGDSAAYFCASSPQSDYYTFGSGTRLTVV.

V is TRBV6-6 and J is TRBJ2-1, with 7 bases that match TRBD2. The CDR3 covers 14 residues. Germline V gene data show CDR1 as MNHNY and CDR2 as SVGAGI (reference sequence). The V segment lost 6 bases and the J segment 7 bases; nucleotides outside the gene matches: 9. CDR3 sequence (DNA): TGTGCCAGCAGGTCGACTTTGGGGGGGAATGAGCAGTTCTTC. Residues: CASRSTLGGNEQFF.

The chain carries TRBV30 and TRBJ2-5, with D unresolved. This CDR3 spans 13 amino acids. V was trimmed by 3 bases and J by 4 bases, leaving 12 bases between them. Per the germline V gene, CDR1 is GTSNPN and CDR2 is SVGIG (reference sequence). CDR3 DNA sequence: TGTGCCTGGAGCCCCCAACTTCGAGAGACCCAGTACTTC. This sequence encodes CAWSPQLRETQYF.

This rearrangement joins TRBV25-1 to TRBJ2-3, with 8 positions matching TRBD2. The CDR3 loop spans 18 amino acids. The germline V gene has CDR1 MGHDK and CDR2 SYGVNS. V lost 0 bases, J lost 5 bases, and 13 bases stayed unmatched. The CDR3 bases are TGTGCCAGCAGTGAATACCGGGGGGGGCGGTCCGCGCTAGATACGCAGTATTTT. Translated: CASSEYRGGRSALDTQYF.

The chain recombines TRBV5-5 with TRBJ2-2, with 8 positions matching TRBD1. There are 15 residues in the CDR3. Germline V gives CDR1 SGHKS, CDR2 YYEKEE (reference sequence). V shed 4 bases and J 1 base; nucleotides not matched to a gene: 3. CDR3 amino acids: CASSQGQGNTGELFF. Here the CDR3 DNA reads TGTGCCAGCAGCCAAGGACAGGGGAACACCGGGGAGCTGTTTTTT.

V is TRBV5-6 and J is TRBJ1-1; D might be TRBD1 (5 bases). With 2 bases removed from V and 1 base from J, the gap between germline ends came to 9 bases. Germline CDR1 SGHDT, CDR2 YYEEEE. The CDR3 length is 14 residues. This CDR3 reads CASSLIGQNTEAFF. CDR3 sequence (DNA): TGTGCCAGCAGCTTAATAGGACAGAACACTGAAGCTTTCTTT. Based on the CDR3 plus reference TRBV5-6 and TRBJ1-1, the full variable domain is DAGVTQSPTHLIKTRGQQVTLRCSPKSGHDTVSWYQQALGQGPQFIFQYYEEEERQRGNFPDRFSGHQFPNYSSELNVNALLLGDSALYLCASSLIGQNTEAFFGQGTRLTVV.

CDR3 loop: CASSRRTGDTGELFF. In DNA form, the CDR3 reads TGTGCCAGCAGCCGCCGGACAGGGGACACCGGGGAGCTGTTTTTT. The chain couples TRBV9 to TRBJ2-2, with 9 bases matching TRBD1. V shed 4 bases and J 3 bases; nucleotides not matched to a gene: 4. The CDR3 has 15 amino acids. Germline V gene lookup returns CDR1 SGDLS and CDR2 YYNGEE.

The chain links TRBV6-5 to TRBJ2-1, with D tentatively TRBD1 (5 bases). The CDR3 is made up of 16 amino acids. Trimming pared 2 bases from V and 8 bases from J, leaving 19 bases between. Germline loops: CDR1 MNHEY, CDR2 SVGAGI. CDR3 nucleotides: TGTGCCAGCAGTTACGCAACAGCTGGGGCAATGGATGAGCAGTTCTTC. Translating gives CASSYATAGAMDEQFF.

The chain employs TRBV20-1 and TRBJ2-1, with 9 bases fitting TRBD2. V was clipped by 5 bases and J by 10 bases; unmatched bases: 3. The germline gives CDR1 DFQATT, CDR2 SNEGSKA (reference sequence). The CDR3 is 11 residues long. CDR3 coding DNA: TGCAGTGCTCACGGACTAGCGGAGCAGTTCTTC. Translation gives CSAHGLAEQFF.

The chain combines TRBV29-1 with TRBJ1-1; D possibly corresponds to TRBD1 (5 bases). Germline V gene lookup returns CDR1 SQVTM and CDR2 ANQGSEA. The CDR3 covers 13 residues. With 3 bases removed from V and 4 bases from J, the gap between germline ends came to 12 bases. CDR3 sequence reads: CSVEGRRGTEAFF. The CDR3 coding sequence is TGCAGCGTTGAGGGGCGGCGGGGCACTGAAGCTTTCTTT.

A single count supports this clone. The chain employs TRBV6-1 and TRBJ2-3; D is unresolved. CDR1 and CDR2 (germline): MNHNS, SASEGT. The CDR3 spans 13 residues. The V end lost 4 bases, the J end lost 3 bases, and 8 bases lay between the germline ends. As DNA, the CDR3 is TGTGCCAGCAGTGCCTTGGAGACAGATACGCAGTATTTT. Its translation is CASSALETDTQYF.

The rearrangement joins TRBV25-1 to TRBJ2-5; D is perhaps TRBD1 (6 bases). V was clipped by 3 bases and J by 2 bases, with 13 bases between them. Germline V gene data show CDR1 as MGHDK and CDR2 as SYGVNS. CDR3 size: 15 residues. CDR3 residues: CASSERRTVQETQYF. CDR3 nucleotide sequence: TGTGCCAGCAGTGAGAGACGGACAGTTCAAGAGACCCAGTACTTC. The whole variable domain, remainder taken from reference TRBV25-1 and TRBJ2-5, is EADIYQTPRYLVIGTGKKITLECSQTMGHDKMYWYQQDPGMELHLIHYSYGVNSTEKGDLSSESTVSRIRTEHFPLTLESARPSHTSQYLCASSERRTVQETQYFGPGTRLLVL.

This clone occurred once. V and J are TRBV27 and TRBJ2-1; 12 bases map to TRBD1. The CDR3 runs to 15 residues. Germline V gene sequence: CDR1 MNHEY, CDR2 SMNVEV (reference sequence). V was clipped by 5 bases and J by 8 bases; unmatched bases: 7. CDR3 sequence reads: CASSVRDRGQDEQFF. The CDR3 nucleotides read TGTGCCAGCAGTGTCCGGGACAGGGGGCAAGATGAGCAGTTCTTC.

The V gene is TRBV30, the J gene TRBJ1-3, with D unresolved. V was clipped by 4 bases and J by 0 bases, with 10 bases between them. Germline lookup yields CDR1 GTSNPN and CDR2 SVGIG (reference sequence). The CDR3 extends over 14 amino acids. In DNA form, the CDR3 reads TGTGCCTGGAAACACAGTTTCTCTGGAAACACCATATATTTT. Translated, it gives CAWKHSFSGNTIYF.

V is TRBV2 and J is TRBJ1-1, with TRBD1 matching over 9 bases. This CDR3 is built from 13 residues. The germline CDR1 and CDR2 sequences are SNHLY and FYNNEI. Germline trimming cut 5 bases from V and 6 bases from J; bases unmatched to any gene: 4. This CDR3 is CASSLRQGAEAFF. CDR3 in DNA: TGTGCCAGCAGTCTCAGACAGGGGGCTGAAGCTTTCTTT.

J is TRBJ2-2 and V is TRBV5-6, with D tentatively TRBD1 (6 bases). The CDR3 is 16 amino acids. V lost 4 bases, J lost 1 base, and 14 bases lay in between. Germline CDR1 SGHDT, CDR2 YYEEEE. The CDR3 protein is CASSRLDRGNTGELFF. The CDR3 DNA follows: TGTGCCAGCAGCAGGTTGGACAGAGGGAACACCGGGGAGCTGTTTTTT.

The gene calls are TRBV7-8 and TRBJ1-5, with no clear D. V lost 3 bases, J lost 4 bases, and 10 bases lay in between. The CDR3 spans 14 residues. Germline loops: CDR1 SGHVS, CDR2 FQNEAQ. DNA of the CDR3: TGTGCCAGCAGCTTTAGTTCCGCGAATCAGCCCCAGCATTTT. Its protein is CASSFSSANQPQHF. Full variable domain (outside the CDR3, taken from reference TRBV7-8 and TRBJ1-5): GAGVSQSPRYKVAKRGQDVALRCDPISGHVSLFWYQQALGQGPEFLTYFQNEAQLDKSGLPSDRFFAERPEGSVSTLKIQRTQQEDSAVYLCASSFSSANQPQHFGDGTRLSIL.

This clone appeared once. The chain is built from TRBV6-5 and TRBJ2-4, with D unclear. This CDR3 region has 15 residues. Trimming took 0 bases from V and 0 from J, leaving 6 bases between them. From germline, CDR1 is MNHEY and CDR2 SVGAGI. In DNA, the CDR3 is TGTGCCAGCAGTTACTCGAACAAAGCCAAAAACATTCAGTACTTC. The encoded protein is CASSYSNKAKNIQYF.

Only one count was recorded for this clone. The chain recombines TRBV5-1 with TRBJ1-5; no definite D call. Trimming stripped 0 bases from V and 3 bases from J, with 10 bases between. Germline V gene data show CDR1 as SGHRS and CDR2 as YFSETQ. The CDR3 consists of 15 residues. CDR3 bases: TGCGCCAGCAGCTTGGTGCCTAACCCCAATCAGCCCCAGCATTTT. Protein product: CASSLVPNPNQPQHF.

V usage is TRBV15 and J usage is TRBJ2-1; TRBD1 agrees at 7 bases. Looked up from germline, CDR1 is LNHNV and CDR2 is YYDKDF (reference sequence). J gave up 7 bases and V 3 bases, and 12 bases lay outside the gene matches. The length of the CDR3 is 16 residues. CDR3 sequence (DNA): TGTGCCACCAGCAGTCTCGGGACAGAAAAGAGAAATGAGCAGTTCTTC. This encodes CATSSLGTEKRNEQFF.

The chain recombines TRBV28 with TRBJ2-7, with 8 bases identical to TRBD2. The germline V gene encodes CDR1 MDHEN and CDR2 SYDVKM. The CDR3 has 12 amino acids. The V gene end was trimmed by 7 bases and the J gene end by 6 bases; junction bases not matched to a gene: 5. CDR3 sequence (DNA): TGTGCCAGCAACCCGGCGGGGGGCGAGCAGTACTTC. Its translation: CASNPAGGEQYF.

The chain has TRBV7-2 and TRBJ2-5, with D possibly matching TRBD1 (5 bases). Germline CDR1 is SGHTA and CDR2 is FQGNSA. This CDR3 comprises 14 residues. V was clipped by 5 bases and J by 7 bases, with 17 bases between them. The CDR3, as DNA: TGTGCCAGCAGCACCAGGGCACCTCCTGGGACCCAGTACTTC. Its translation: CASSTRAPPGTQYF. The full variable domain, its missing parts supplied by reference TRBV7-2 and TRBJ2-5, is GAGVSQSPSNKVTEKGKDVELRCDPISGHTALYWYRQSLGQGLEFLIYFQGNSAPDKSGLPSDRFSAERTGGSVSTLTIQRTQQEDSAVYLCASSTRAPPGTQYFGPGTRLLVL.

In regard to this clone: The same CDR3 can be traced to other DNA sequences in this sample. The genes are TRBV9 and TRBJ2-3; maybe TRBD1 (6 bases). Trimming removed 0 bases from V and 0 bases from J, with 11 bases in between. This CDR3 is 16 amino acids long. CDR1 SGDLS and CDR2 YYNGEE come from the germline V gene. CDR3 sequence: CASSVEGGSSTDTQYF. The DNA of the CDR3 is TGTGCCAGCAGCGTAGAAGGGGGATCTAGCACAGATACGCAGTATTTT.

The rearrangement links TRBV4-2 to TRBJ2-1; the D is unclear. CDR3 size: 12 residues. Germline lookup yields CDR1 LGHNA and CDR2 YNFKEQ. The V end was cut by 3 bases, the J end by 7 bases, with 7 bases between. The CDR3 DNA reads TGTGCCAGCAGCCAGAGGTTGAATGAGCAGTTCTTC. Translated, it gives CASSQRLNEQFF.

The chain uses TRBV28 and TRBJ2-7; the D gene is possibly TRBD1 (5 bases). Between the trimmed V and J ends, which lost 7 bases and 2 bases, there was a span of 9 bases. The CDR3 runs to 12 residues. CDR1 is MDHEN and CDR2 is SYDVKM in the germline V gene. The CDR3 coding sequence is TGTGCCAGCACCATGACAGCCTACGAGCAGTACTTC. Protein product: CASTMTAYEQYF.